This TCR beta chain was recorded in a study of T cell changes during pregnancy in multiple sclerosis. The assay was immunoSEQ multiplex PCR, and TCRdb's table has in-frame clones only and misses some. In the table there are some 60,000 clones, roughly nine tenths of which are singletons. Germline loops: CDR1 MNHNS, CDR2 SASEGT. The V end lost 5 bases, the J end lost 0 bases, and 13 bases lay between the germline ends. The CDR3 has 15 amino acids. This specimen was peripheral blood, taken in the first trimester of pregnancy. This clonotype was obtained from a female donor in good health, enrolled as a control in a pregnancy study. The chain combines TRBV6-1 with TRBJ1-1, with D perhaps matching TRBD1 (5 bases). The CDR3 bases are TGTGCCAGCAGTCCGTTCGACAGACTGAACACTGAAGCTTTCTTT. Translation: CASSPFDRLNTEAFF.